This TCR beta chain was obtained from a study of T cell responses to AZD1222 COVID-19 vaccine. Only in-frame clones appear in the TCRdb table, and some are missing; sequencing was by immunoSEQ multiplex PCR. The sample holds 75,000 to 100,000 clones, around nine tenths seen once. Germline V gene data show CDR1 as MGHRA and CDR2 as YSYEKL. The CDR3 contains 15 residues. Trimming left V 1 base short and J 5 bases short, with 14 bases between. The sequences come from peripheral blood, collected on day 0 of AZD1222 vaccination. This sequence was found in an adult in good health. This chain joins TRBV4-1 and TRBJ2-5; the D gene is possibly TRBD2 (5 bases). The CDR3 here is CASSQGEAGWETQYF. DNA of the CDR3: TGCGCCAGCAGCCAAGGCGAGGCGGGTTGGGAGACCCAGTACTTC.